A selection of T cell receptor beta chains follows, all from one sample in a study of monozygotic twins with inflammatory bowel disease. TCRdb reprocessed the 5' RACE reads; each CDR3 protein has one entry and no DNA is given. In total, the table holds 400,000 or so distinct CDR3 sequences. The sample taken for sequencing was blood. The origin of the receptors is a human donor with ulcerative colitis or Crohn's disease, or a healthy co-twin of an affected twin (not recorded which). The CDR3 runs from the conserved cysteine through the conserved F or W.

j_gene | v_gene | CDR3aa
TRBJ2-2 | TRBV7-2 | CASSLARGGELFF
TRBJ2-1 | TRBV29-1 | CSVGRLAGSSYNEQFF
TRBJ1-1 | TRBV27 | CASSFAAGVNTEAFF
TRBJ2-2 | TRBV6-1 | CASSRAGARPNTGELFF
TRBJ1-5 | TRBV6-5 | CASSYFGPGVYSNQPQHF
TRBJ2-5 | TRBV9 | CASSFRTGLQETQYF
TRBJ1-1 | TRBV28 | CASSSGGLSGEAFF
TRBJ2-7 | TRBV3-1 | CASSQLGTYEQYF
TRBJ1-1 | TRBV5-6 | CASSGRAPRTVEAFF
TRBJ2-1 | TRBV4-2 | CASSQKTGQGAGWEQFF
TRBJ2-7 | TRBV4-2 | CASSQEEAREGYEQYF
TRBJ2-7 | TRBV10-3 | CAISEPSWGTRDEQYF
TRBJ2-1 | TRBV10-3 | CANSAEGASYNEQFF
TRBJ1-2 | TRBV6-5 | CASSYSGGPPINYGYTF
TRBJ1-2 | TRBV20-1 | CSARDRAVYGYTF
TRBJ1-6 | TRBV12-3/TRBV12-4 | CASRPEGRNSPLHF
TRBJ1-2 | TRBV12-3/TRBV12-4 | CASSLSGPEYGYTF
TRBJ2-1 | TRBV7-9 | CASSLDGRAGDEQFF
TRBJ2-1 | TRBV5-1 | CATKAGDQVNEQFF
TRBJ2-3 | TRBV29-1 | CSVIGFPYRQGSSTDTQYF
TRBJ2-6 | TRBV11-2 | CASSLAGSGGANVLTF
TRBJ1-1 | TRBV7-3 | CASSLKVRTEAFF
TRBJ2-4 | TRBV5-1 | CASSLFPDAKNIQYF
TRBJ1-3 | TRBV27 | CASSLGDRPSSGNTIYF
TRBJ2-7 | TRBV3-1 | CASSQDQSSLTGTRYEQYF
TRBJ1-6 | TRBV5-6 | CARQGNYNSPLHF
TRBJ2-1 | TRBV7-2 | CASSYFNVGHEQFF
TRBJ2-7 | TRBV5-1 | CASSRTTQPYEQYF
TRBJ2-2 | TRBV11-2 | CASSLVLSNTGELFF
TRBJ1-2 | TRBV6-5 | CASSYSTGGQDGYTF
TRBJ2-7 | TRBV6-1 | CASSEGSGTGIGYEQYF
TRBJ1-3 | TRBV7-2 | CASSLVALSGNTIYF
TRBJ2-7 | TRBV7-9 | CASSLSNLPYEQYF
TRBJ1-4 | TRBV28 | CASSFPDRATNEKLFF
TRBJ2-7 | TRBV11-2 | CASSLQFYEQYF
TRBJ2-1 | TRBV7-2 | CASSIDGGSYNEQFF
TRBJ2-3 | TRBV3-1 | CASSQEKIGATDTQYF